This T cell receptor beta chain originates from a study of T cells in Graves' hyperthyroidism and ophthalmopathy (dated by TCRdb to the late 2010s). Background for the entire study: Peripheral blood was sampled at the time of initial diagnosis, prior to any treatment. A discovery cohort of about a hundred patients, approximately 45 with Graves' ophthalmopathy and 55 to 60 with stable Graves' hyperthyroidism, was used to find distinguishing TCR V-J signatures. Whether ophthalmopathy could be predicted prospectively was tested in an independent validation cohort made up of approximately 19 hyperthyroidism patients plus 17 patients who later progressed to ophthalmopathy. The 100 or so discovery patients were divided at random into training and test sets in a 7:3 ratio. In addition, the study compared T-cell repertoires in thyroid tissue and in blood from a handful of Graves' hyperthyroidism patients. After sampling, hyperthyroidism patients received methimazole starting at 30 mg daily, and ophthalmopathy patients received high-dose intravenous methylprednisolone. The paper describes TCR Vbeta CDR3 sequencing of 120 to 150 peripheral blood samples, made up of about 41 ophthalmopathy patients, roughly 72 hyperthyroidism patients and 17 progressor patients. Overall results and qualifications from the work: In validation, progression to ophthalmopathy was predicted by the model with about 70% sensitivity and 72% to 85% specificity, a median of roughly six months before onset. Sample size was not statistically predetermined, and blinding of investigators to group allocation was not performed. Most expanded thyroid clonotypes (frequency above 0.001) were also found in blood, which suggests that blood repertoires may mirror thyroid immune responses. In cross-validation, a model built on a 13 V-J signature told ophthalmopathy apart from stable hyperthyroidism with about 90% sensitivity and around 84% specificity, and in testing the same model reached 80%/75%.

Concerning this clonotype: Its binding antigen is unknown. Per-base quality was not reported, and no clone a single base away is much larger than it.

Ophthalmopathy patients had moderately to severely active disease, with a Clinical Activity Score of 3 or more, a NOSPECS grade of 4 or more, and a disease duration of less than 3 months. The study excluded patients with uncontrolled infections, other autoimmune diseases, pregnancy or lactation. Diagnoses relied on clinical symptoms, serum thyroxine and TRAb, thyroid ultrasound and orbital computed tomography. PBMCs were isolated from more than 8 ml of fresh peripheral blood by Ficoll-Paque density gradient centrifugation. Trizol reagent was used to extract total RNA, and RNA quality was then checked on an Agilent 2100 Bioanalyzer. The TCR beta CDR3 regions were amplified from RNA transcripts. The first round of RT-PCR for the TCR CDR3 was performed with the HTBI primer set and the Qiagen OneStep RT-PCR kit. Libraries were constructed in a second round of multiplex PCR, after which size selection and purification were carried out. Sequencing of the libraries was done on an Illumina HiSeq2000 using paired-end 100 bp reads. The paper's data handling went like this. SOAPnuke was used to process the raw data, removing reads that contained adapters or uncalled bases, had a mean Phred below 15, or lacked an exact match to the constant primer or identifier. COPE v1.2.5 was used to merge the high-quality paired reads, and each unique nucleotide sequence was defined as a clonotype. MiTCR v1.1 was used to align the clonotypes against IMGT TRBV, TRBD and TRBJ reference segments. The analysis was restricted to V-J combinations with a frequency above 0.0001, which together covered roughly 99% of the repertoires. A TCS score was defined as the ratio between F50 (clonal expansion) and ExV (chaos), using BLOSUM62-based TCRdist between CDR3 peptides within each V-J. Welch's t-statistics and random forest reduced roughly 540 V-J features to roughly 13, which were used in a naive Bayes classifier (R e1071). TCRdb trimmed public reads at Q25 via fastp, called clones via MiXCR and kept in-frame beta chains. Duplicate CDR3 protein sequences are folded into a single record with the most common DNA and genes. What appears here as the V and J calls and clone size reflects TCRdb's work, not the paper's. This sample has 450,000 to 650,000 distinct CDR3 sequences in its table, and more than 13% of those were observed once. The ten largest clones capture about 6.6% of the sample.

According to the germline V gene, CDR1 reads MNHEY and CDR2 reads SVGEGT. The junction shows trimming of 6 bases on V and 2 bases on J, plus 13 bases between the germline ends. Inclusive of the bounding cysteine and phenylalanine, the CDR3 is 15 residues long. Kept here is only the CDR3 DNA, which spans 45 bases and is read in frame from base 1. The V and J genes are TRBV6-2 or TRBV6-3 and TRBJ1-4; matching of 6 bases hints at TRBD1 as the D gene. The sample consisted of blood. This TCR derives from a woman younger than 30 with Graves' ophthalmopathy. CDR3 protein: CASSIHRGTNEKLFF. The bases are TGTGCCAGCAGCATCCATAGGGGGACTAATGAAAAACTGTTTTTT.